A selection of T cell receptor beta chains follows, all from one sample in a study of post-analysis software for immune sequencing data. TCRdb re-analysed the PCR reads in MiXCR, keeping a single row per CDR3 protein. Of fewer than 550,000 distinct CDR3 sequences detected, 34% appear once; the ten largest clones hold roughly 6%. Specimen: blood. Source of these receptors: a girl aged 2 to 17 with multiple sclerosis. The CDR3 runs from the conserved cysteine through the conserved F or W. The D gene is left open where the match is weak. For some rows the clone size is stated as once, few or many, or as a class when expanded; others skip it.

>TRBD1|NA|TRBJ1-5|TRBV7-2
CASSLELGQGNQPQHF
TGTGCCAGCAGCTTAGAACTTGGACAGGGAAATCAGCCCCAGCATTTT
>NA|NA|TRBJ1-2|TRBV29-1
CSVSGLLNYGYTF
TGCAGCGTCAGCGGGCTACTTAACTATGGCTACACCTTC
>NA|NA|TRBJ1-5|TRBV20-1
CSAPNVQTNQPQHF
TGCAGTGCTCCGAACGTGCAGACCAATCAGCCCCAGCATTTT
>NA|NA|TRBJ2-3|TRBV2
CASSVGQGLKGDTQYF
TGTGCCAGCAGTGTTGGGCAGGGTCTAAAGGGGGATACGCAGTATTTT
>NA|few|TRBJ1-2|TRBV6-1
CASSTTRRTTLANYGYTF
TGTGCCAGCAGTACCACCCGACGGACGACCTTAGCTAACTATGGCTACACCTTC
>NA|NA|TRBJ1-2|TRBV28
CASSFPQGLNYGYTF
TGTGCCAGCAGTTTTCCCCAGGGTTTGAACTATGGCTACACCTTC
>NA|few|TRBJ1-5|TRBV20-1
CSARFGYSNQPQHF
TGCAGTGCTAGGTTCGGCTATAGCAATCAGCCCCAGCATTTT
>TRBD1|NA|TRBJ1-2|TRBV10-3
CAVRPGQATYGYTF
TGTGCCGTCAGGCCAGGACAGGCGACCTATGGCTACACCTTC
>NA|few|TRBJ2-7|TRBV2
CASSEAVGYEQYF
TGTGCCAGCAGTGAAGCTGTAGGGTACGAGCAGTACTTC
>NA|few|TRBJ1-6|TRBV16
CASSQRTTDNSPLHF
TGTGCCAGCAGCCAAAGGACAACCGATAATTCACCCCTCCACTTT